The rows below give T cell receptor beta chains drawn from one sample of a study of T-cell reconstitution after alpha-beta-depleted transplantation in children. TCRdb re-analysed the PCR reads in MiXCR, keeping a single row per CDR3 protein. The sample consists of 250,000 to 300,000 distinct CDR3 sequences, nearly 8% of them appearing once. The sample in question was peripheral blood, obtained 360 days after TCRalphabeta/CD19-depleted stem cell transplant. The receptors here all came from a female patient between 2 and 15 years old who had a stem cell transplant for Fanconi anemia, so the T cells may come from the graft donor. The CDR3 runs from the conserved cysteine through the conserved F or W.

j_call | v_call | cdr3_aa
TRBJ2-3 | TRBV12-3/TRBV12-4 | CASREGTSGSTDTQYF
TRBJ1-1 | TRBV18 | CASSGGTEAFF
TRBJ1-2 | TRBV5-1 | CASSLRTGANNYGYTF
TRBJ1-2 | TRBV4-3 | CASSQELTYGYTF
TRBJ1-1 | TRBV12-3/TRBV12-4 | CASSRDRGDPEAFF
TRBJ2-7 | TRBV7-9 | CASSLGGRLYEQYF
TRBJ1-3 | TRBV28 | CASSLGQGAVDTIYF
TRBJ2-5 | TRBV20-1 | CSAPGLAYQETQYF
TRBJ1-1 | TRBV11-2 | CASSLERGLGTEAFF
TRBJ2-5 | TRBV7-3 | CASSPGGPQETQYF
TRBJ2-2 | TRBV5-4 | CASRHGPSYGTGELFF
TRBJ1-1 | TRBV20-1 | CSARWTANTEAFF
TRBJ2-1 | TRBV6-5 | CASSYSRNSYNEQFF
TRBJ1-2 | TRBV18 | CASSGLTAGASGYGYTF
TRBJ2-1 | TRBV12-3/TRBV12-4 | CASMPLGFNEQFF
TRBJ1-5 | TRBV6-2/TRBV6-3 | CASRSSTGNNQPQHF
TRBJ2-7 | TRBV27 | CASSFAGIEQYF
TRBJ2-7 | TRBV7-6 | CASSLSDLSYEQYF
TRBJ1-1 | TRBV5-1 | CASSLARNTEAFF
TRBJ2-2 | TRBV20-1 | CSARGLNTGELFF
TRBJ1-4 | TRBV20-1 | CSAGTMGRHEKLFF
TRBJ2-1 | TRBV12-3/TRBV12-4 | CASSHTSAYNEQFF
TRBJ2-1 | TRBV18 | CASSPPTSANEQFF
TRBJ2-2 | TRBV6-2/TRBV6-3 | CASSWDVPGPPVTGELFF
TRBJ1-1 | TRBV13 | CASSLEGQNTEAFF
TRBJ2-7 | TRBV9 | CASSGTSGGSVYEQYF
TRBJ1-2 | TRBV9 | CASSVEGLGYGYTF
TRBJ1-5 | TRBV20-1 | CSARAGVGNQPQHF
TRBJ2-2 | TRBV24-1 | CATSDPLAGGPNGELFF
TRBJ1-4 | TRBV20-1 | CSATPATNEKLFF
TRBJ2-7 | TRBV5-1 | CASSLGDRAYEQYF
TRBJ2-5 | TRBV20-1 | CSASYRGRETQYF
TRBJ2-3 | TRBV29-1 | CSVVSSTDTQYF
TRBJ1-4 | TRBV3-1 | CASSQGVYRMNEKLFF
TRBJ2-7 | TRBV5-5 | CASSPEAHSYEQYF
TRBJ1-1 | TRBV18 | CASSPSRQSEAFF
TRBJ1-3 | TRBV3-1 | CVSSETSGFSGNTIYF
TRBJ2-7 | TRBV28 | CASSLLWYEQYF
TRBJ2-5 | TRBV2 | CASSDWAGGAPEETQYF
TRBJ1-5 | TRBV6-1 | CASSGVGLHIQPQHF
TRBJ1-5 | TRBV15 | CATSRGDRGNQPQHF
TRBJ2-3 | TRBV9 | CASSTGTSGGAEDTQYF
TRBJ1-1 | TRBV5-1 | CASQWDGRNTEAFF
TRBJ2-4 | TRBV25-1 | CASSQDRGRGNIQYF
TRBJ2-6 | TRBV12-3/TRBV12-4 | CASRLATSSGANVLTF
TRBJ1-1 | TRBV20-1 | CSARVWMGATGGTEAFF
TRBJ2-1 | TRBV20-1 | CSARGLQGGWDNEQFF
TRBJ2-7 | TRBV9 | CASSLGGRTEQYF
TRBJ1-1 | TRBV7-9 | CASSIQLNTEAFF
TRBJ2-7 | TRBV11-2 | CASSHYEQYF
TRBJ1-6 | TRBV5-6 | CASSLDAWGLDSPLHF
TRBJ1-6 | TRBV9 | CASSVGWESPLHF
TRBJ1-1 | TRBV6-2/TRBV6-3 | CASSFQKPGQEIKYTEAFF
TRBJ2-7 | TRBV7-9 | CASSAGTGSTREQYF
TRBJ2-3 | TRBV5-1 | CASSQRTVPDTQYF
TRBJ2-7 | TRBV14 | CASSRGTSGRYEQYF
TRBJ2-7 | TRBV6-2/TRBV6-3 | CASSFSTVDEQYF
TRBJ1-4 | TRBV20-1 | CSARQGDEKLFF